This TCR beta chain was captured by sequencing in a study of shared clonotypes between healthy human individuals. Whole-study context: Each donor had three CD4 naive, three CD4 memory, two CD8 naive and one CD8 memory plate.

Selected positively for CCR7 and CD45RO-negative, naive CD8 cells excluded terminally differentiated effector memory CD45RA+ cells. A word on this clone: Its antigen remains unidentified. Other DNA sequences of this sample code for an identical CDR3.

General observations from the study: Among non-shared clonotypes, generation probabilities were lower than among those shared by all four donors.

The CDR3 loop spans 13 amino acids. The V gene lost 2 bases and the J gene lost 1 base, with 6 bases spanning the gap. Per the germline V gene, CDR1 is KGHSH and CDR2 is LQKENI. How the authors handled the data: Because ImmunoSEQ provided only junction sequences with no quality scores, the filtering differed. Produced via immunoSEQ multiplex PCR; TCRdb's table is partial and in-frame only. That table is the source of V, J and clone size, and D and trimming were worked out from the DNA. The repertoire consists of some 2,000,000 clones, with approximately 94% occurring once and the leading ten covering 0.85% to 1.3%.

The sequenced sample consisted of naive CD8+ T cells sorted from blood. The sequence was obtained from a young man in good health. The chain joins TRBV18 to TRBJ2-7; D might be TRBD2 (5 bases). The CDR3 protein is CASSPTGSYEQYF. The CDR3 DNA reads as TGTGCCAGCTCACCAACGGGGTCCTACGAGCAGTACTTC.